This T cell receptor beta chain originates from a study of cytotoxic CD8 clonotypes in ibrutinib-treated CLL. Deep sequencing aimed at 1 in 200,000 to 1 in 1 million T cells' resolution. TCRdb keeps only in-frame clones here, not all; method: immunoSEQ multiplex PCR. The repertoire includes 35,000 to 45,000 clones, roughly three quarters of them detected once, and approximately 13% sits in the top ten. This clone occurred once. The sequencing here drew on PBMCs, taken after 12 months of ibrutinib treatment. The clonotype originates from a human donor with chronic lymphocytic leukemia.

In DNA, the CDR3 is TGTGCCAGCAGCCCCGGACAGGGAGGTGATACGCAGTATTTT. Its translation: CASSPGQGGDTQYF. The rearrangement links TRBV7-3 to TRBJ2-3, with 8 bases aligning to TRBD1. The CDR3 totals 14 residues. Germline lookup yields CDR1 SGHTA and CDR2 FQGTGA. Unmatched junction bases numbered 7, after V lost 5 bases and J lost 6 bases.